Reported below is one TCR beta chain. This clone was picked up a small number of times. The specificity of this receptor is unknown. One base away there is no much larger clone; base qualities are not given. This sample also contains other DNA sequences that code for the same CDR3. This entry is derived from a study of beta chain features in type 1 diabetes (dated by TCRdb to 2017 to 2018). Turning to the overall study: Mean age, gender distribution, total cell number and subset yield were not different between patients and healthy donors. Across all samples, 107,917,701 sorted cells were examined, and cell number per subset correlated strongly with RNA yield. The study compared the TCRB repertoires of sorted circulating CD4+ T cell subsets in recently diagnosed type 1 diabetes patients with those in matched healthy donors. Regulatory and stem cell-like memory subsets were obtained from only 8 patients and roughly eight healthy donors, while naive and central memory subsets were obtained from all 30 or so donors. Study-wide findings and limitations: HLA sub-analyses involved small numbers of individuals, so any influence of HLA type on TCRB rearrangement remained unresolved. The naive, central memory and regulatory TCRB repertoires appeared to resemble one another more closely among patients than among healthy donors. PCR might favor shorter templates, but patient and control samples were amplified and corrected together, so any skew would affect both groups equally. At VDJ recombination sites, patients with type 1 diabetes made fewer insertions and deleted more nucleotides, a pattern implying thymic rearrangement abnormalities. Because cDNA was sequenced instead of genomic DNA, activated cells with high expression could be over-represented, although the groups did not differ in activation or CD3 levels. In all four CD4+ subsets, TCRB CDR3 length was moderately but significantly shorter in type 1 diabetes patients.

A single peripheral blood draw of about 116 mL on average was collected from each donor into heparinised tubes. A BD FACSAria II and a panel including CD45RO, CCR7, CD25, CD127, CD95 and CD27 were used to sort naive, central memory, regulatory and stem cell-like memory CD4+ T cells. Purity was above 95% for every sorted population. PBMCs were isolated immediately by Lymphoprep density gradient centrifugation and stained directly without culture. Samples were stained and sorted in pairs, with one healthy donor and one patient per experiment, so that batch effects were minimized. CDR1 and CDR2, looked up from the germline V gene, are SGHTA and FQGNSA. Reading from cysteine to phenylalanine, the CDR3 counts 11 amino acids. The only DNA kept is the CDR3, 33 bases in frame from the first base. Trimming costs V 2 bases and J 2 bases, and their ends lie 0 bases apart. All of the isolated RNA was reverse transcribed with the High Capacity cDNA Reverse Transcription Kit, so expressed TCRB transcripts were sequenced. Deep immunoSEQ sequencing was applied to naive, central memory and regulatory T cell samples, giving an average of about 3.4 million total reads per sample. Sorted cells were lysed in RLT buffer and RNA was extracted with DNase-treated RNeasy Micro or Mini kits, depending on cell number. To prevent cross-contamination, each cell subset was processed individually, whereas patient and healthy donor samples were processed jointly. The immunoSEQ multiplex PCR was used to amplify TCRB sequences from cDNA, yielding 87-bp fragments that span the CDR3 region. Amplicons were sequenced on the Illumina HiSeq platform. Regarding the original processing steps: PCR bias was computationally corrected using synthetic template baselines, reads within Hamming distance 2 were collapsed, and singletons that could not be merged were discarded. Reads were aligned against IMGT to assign V, D and J genes, CDR3 length and insertions or deletions at six rearrangement sites. Within each subset, clonotype counts were normalized to sorted cell number, after which true diversity and Gini coefficients were computed with the tcR R package. Repertoire sharing was quantified using the overlap coefficient calculated on TCRB nucleotide sequences. Out-of-frame TCRB sequences from naive cells were analyzed to stand in for the pre-selection repertoire. TCRdb carries this immuneACCESS record with in-frame sequences only. Its versions omit some clonotypes, under half of them owing to an unresolved V gene in the studies checked, with the rest unexplained. The V and J calls and clone size were taken over from that table, and D and trimming were inferred from the DNA. The sample table contains nearly 250,000 clones; only one count was recorded for roughly two thirds of them. The ten largest account for 0.053% of the sample.

The chain is made from TRBV7-2 and TRBJ2-5; the D gene remains uncertain. The sequence was collected from a man in his thirties or forties in good health. Sample: naive CD4+ T cells from blood. The cell subset or site label, as the study defines it: true naive CD4+ T cells. Read as DNA, the sequence is TGTGCCAGCAGCTTACAAGAGACCCAGTACTTC. Protein translation: CASSLQETQYF.